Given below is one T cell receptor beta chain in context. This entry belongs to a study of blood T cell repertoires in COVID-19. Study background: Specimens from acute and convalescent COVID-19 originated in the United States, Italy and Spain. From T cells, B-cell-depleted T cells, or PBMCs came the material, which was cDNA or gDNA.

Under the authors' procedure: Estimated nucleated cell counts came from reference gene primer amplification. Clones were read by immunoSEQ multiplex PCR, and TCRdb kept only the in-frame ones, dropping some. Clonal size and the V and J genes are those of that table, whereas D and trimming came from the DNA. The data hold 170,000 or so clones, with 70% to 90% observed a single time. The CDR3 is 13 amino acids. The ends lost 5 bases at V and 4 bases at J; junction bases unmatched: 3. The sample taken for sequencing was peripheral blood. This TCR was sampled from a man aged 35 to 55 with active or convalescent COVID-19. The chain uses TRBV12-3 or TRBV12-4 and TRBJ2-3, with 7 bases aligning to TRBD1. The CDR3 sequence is CASSLQGPDTQYF. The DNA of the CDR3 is TGTGCCAGCAGTCTACAGGGGCCAGATACGCAGTATTTT.